What follows describes a single T cell receptor (beta chain). Its antigen is unidentified. This specimen belongs to a study of vaccination and CD4 T cells after COVID-19. Study summary: The peptides that stimulated the cells were overlapping spike peptides from SARS-CoV-2, HCoV-NL63, HCoV-OC43 and HCoV-229E.

The treatment denotes: approximately 9-day PBMC culture with coronavirus spike peptide pools or control peptides (ViraFEST assay). Sequenced with the Oncomine TCR Beta short-read assay was DNA taken from cultured CD4+ T cells. TCRdb re-derived calls from the PCR reads in MiXCR, one entry per CDR3 protein. This table holds about 9,600 distinct CDR3 sequences, 30% found once. The starting material was CD4+ T cells from blood, cultured in vitro, obtained after SARS-CoV-2 vaccination. The sequence came from a human donor who had recovered from COVID-19.

The chain's CDR3 is CASSFRFPGQGARKETQYF. CDR3 DNA sequence: TGTGCCAGCAGTTTTAGGTTCCCGGGACAGGGGGCGAGAAAGGAGACCCAGTACTTC. V and J are TRBV27 and TRBJ2-5; 12 bases are a match to TRBD1. The CDR3 covers 19 residues. Germline V gene data show CDR1 as MNHEY and CDR2 as SMNVEV (reference sequence). Trimming cost V 3 bases and J 5 bases; bases outside gene matches: 16.